Given below is one T cell receptor (beta chain) in context. Its matching antigen is unknown. TCRdb recomputed calls from the reads with MiXCR, one row per CDR3 protein. The data hold roughly 150,000 distinct CDR3 sequences, with 17% observed a single time. The data are from a study of T cell repertoires in cytomegalovirus infection. General study findings and limits: Using cumulative public TCR beta family frequency, the authors identified those who carried CMV together with the relevant HLA.

The V end lost 5 bases, the J end lost 7 bases, and 7 bases lay between the germline ends. This CDR3 has 11 residues. Looked up from germline, CDR1 is MNHEY and CDR2 is SVGEGT. The specimen sequenced was CD8+ T cells from PBMCs. The clonotype comes from a human donor in good health (CMV status not recorded). Some clones in this sample may be carry-over from other donors' samples. The chain couples TRBV6-2 or TRBV6-3 to TRBJ2-3; D gene uncertain. CDR3 protein: CASSQDYTQYF. The CDR3 DNA reads as TGTGCCAGCAGTCAAGACTATACGCAGTATTTT.